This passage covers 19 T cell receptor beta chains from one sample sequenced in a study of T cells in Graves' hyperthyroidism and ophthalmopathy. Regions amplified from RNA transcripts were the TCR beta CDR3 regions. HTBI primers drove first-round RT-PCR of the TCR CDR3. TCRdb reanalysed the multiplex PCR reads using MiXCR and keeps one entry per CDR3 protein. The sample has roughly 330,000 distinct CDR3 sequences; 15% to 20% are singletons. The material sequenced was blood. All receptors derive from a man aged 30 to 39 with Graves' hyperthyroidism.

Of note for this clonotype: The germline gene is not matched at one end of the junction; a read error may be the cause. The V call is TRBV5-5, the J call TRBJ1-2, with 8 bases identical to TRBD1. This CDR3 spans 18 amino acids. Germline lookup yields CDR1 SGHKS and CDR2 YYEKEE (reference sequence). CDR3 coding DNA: TGTGTCAGCAGCGAATACCGACAGGGGAGGTTGTTGCCCTATGGCTACACCTTC. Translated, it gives CVSSEYRQGRLLPYGYTF. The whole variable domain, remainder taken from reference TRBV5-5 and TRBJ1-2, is DAGVTQSPTHLIKTRGQQVTLRCSPISGHKSVSWYQQVLGQGPQFIFQYYEKEERGRGNFPDRFSARQFPNYSSELNVNALLLGDSALYLCVSSEYRQGRLLPYGYTFGSGTRLTVV.

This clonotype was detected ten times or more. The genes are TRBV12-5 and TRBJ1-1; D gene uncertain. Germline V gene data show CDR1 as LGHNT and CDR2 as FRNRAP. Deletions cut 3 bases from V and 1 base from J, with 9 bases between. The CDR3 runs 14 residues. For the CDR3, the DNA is TGTGCTAGTGGTTTCGAATGGCCGAACACTGAAGCTTTCTTT. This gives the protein CASGFEWPNTEAFF.

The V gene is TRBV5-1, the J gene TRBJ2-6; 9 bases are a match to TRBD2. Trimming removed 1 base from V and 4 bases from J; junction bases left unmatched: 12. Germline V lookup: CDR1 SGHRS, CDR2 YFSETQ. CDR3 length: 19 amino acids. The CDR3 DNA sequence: TGCGCCAGCAGCTTGTCGGGTTGGCGGGAGGGCCCCGGGGCCAACGTCCTGACTTTC. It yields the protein CASSLSGWREGPGANVLTF.

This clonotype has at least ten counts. CDR3: CASSLGLAGSTQYF. CDR3 nucleotide sequence: TGTGCCAGCAGCTTGGGACTAGCGGGAAGTACGCAGTATTTT. This sequence joins TRBV5-5 and TRBJ2-3; TRBD2 aligns across 11 bases. In germline, CDR1 is SGHKS, CDR2 YYEKEE (reference sequence). V shed 0 bases, J shed 8 bases, and the junction held 2 bases outside the gene matches. The CDR3 runs 14 residues.

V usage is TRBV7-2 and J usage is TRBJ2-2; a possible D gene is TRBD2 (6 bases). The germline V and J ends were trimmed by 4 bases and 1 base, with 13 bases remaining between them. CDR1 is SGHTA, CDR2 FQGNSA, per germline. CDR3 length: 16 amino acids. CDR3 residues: CASSSVAGRNTGELFF. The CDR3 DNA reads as TGTGCCAGCAGCTCGGTCGCCGGGAGGAACACCGGGGAGCTGTTTTTT. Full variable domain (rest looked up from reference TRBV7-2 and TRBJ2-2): GAGVSQSPSNKVTEKGKDVELRCDPISGHTALYWYRQSLGQGLEFLIYFQGNSAPDKSGLPSDRFSAERTGGSVSTLTIQRTQQEDSAVYLCASSSVAGRNTGELFFGEGSRLTVL.

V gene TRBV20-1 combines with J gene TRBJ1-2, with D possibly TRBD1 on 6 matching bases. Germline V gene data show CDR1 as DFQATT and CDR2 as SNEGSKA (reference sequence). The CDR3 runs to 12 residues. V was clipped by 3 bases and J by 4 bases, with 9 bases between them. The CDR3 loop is CSASEGGYGYTF. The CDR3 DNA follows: TGCAGTGCTAGCGAAGGGGGCTATGGCTACACCTTC.

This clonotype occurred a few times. The CDR3 nucleotides are TGCAGTGCTAGAGATTTCAGGGGGACAGGGGGTAGCAATCAGCCCCAGCATTTT. Amino acid sequence: CSARDFRGTGGSNQPQHF. The chain has TRBV20-1 and TRBJ1-5; 11 nucleotides match TRBD1. Germline assignment: CDR1 DFQATT and CDR2 SNEGSKA (reference sequence). The junction had 7 bases not matched to a gene; V was cut back by 0 bases and J by 0 bases. This CDR3 region has 18 residues.

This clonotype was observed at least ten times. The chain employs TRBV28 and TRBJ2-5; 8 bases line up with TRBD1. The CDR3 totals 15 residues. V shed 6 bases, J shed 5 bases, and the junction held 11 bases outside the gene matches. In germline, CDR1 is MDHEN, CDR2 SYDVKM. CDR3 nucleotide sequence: TGTGCCAGCAGCCTCGCAGGGACAGGCGAGGAGACCCAGTACTTC. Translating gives CASSLAGTGEETQYF. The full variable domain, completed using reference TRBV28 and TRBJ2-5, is DVKVTQSSRYLVKRTGEKVFLECVQDMDHENMFWYRQDPGLGLRLIYFSYDVKMKEKGDIPEGYSVSREKKERFSLILESASTNQTSMYLCASSLAGTGEETQYFGPGTRLLVL.

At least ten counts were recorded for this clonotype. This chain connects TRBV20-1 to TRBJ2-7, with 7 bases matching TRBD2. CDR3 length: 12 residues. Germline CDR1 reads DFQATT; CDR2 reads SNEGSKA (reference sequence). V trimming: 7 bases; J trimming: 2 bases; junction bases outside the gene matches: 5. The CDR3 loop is CSVGGRPYEQYF. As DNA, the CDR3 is TGCAGTGTAGGCGGGAGACCCTACGAGCAGTACTTC.

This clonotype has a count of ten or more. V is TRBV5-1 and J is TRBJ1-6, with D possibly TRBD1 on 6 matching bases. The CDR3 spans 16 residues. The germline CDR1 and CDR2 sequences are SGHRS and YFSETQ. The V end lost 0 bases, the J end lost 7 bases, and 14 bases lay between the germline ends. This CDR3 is CASSLDSTGANSPLHF. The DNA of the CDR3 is TGCGCCAGCAGCTTGGACTCGACAGGAGCGAATTCACCCCTCCACTTT.

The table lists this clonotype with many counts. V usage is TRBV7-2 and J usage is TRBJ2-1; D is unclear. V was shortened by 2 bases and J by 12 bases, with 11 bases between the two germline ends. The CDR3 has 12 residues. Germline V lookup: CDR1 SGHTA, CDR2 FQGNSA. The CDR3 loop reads CASSLTYRGQFF. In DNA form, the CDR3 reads TGTGCCAGCAGCTTAACGTACAGAGGGCAGTTCTTC.

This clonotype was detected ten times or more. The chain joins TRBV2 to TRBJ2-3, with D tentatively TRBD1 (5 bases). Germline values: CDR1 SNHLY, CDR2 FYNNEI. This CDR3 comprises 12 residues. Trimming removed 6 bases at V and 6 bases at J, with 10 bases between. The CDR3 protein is CASSESGDTQYF. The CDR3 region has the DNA TGTGCCAGCAGCGAATCAGGGGATACGCAGTATTTT. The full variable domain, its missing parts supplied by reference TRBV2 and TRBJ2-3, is EPEVTQTPSHQVTQMGQEVILRCVPISNHLYFYWYRQILGQKVEFLVSFYNNEISEKSEIFDDQFSVERPDGSNFTLKIRSTKLEDSAMYFCASSESGDTQYFGPGTRLTVL.

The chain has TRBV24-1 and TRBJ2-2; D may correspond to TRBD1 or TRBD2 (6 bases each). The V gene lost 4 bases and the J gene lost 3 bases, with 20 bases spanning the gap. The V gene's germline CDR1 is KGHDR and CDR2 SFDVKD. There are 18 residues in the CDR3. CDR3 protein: CATSDTTKRGVDTGELFF. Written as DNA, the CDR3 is TGTGCCACCAGTGACACAACAAAAAGGGGGGTTGACACCGGGGAGCTGTTTTTT.

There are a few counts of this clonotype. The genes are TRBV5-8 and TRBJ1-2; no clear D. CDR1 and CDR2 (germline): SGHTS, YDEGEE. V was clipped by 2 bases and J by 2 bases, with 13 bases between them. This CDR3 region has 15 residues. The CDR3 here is CASSLYPGQNYGYTF. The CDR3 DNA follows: TGTGCCAGCAGCTTATATCCCGGGCAAAACTATGGCTACACCTTC.

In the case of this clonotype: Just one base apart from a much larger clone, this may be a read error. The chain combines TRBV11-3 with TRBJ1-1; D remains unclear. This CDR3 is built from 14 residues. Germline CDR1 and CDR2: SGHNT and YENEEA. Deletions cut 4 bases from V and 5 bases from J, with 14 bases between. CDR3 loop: CASSCLERGTEAFF. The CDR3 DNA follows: TGTGCCAGCAGCTGCCTGGAGCGAGGGACTGAAGCTTTCTTT.

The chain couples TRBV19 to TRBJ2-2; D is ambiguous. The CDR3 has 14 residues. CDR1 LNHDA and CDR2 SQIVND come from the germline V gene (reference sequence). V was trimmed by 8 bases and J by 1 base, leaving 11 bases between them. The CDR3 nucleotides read TGTGCCAGTGTCCCTAGACAGAACACCGGGGAGCTGTTTTTT. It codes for CASVPRQNTGELFF.

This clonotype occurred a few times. The CDR3 DNA is TGTGCCAGCAGCTTAAACTGGGGTCTAGCGATCAATGAGCAGTTCTTC. This translates into CASSLNWGLAINEQFF. This chain links TRBV7-2 with TRBJ2-1; possibly TRBD2 for D (6 bases). Looked up from germline, CDR1 is SGHTA and CDR2 is FQGNSA. V was pared by 2 bases and J by 6 bases, with 17 bases between. There are 16 residues in the CDR3.

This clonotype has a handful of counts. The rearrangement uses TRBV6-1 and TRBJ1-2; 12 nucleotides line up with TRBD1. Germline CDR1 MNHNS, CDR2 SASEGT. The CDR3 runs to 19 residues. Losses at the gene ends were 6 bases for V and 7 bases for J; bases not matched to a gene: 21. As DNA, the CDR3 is TGTGCCAGCAGCTCGCTTAATCCGGGGACAGGGGGCGCCGGGGGTGGCTACACCTTC. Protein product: CASSSLNPGTGGAGGGYTF.

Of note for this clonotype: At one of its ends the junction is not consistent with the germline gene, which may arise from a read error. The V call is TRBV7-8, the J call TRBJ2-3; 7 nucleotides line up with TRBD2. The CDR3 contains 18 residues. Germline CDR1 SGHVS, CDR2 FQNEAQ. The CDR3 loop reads CASSLRNKGGMGTDTHYF. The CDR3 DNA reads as TGTGCCAGCAGCTTACGTAACAAGGGAGGGATGGGCACAGATACGCACTATTTT.